Presented here are 18 T cell receptor beta chains from one specimen sequenced in a study of blood T cells in healthy people across ages (dated by TCRdb to between 2014 and 2017). Library generation was performed with 5' RACE. The sequencer was an Illumina HiSeq 2500. A second roughly 6 to 11 cycle PCR used a sample-barcoded 5' primer and a J-beta primer mix. TCRdb reanalyzed the raw reads on its own, using fastp at Q25 for trimming and MiXCR for clone calling, and kept in-frame beta chains. Rows merge per CDR3 protein into single entries with the most common DNA and genes. This sample holds 1,500,000 or so distinct CDR3 sequences; 59% were observed only once. Approximately 7% of the sample goes to the ten largest clones. Specimen: blood. All receptors derive from a man aged 18 to 29 in good health.

The chain joins TRBV6-5 to TRBJ2-7; TRBD1 is a possible D gene (7 bases). CDR3 size: 16 residues. Trimming cost V 0 bases and J 4 bases, with 16 bases left between them. Germline-derived CDR1 and CDR2 are MNHEY and SVGAGI. CDR3 coding DNA: TGTGCCAGCAGTTACTCGGGGGGCAGGGGGACGTACGAGCAGTACTTC. Its protein is CASSYSGGRGTYEQYF.

The chain couples TRBV7-9 to TRBJ2-7; 7 nucleotides match TRBD1. The CDR3 is 13 residues long. Germline CDR1 SEHNR, CDR2 FQNEAQ (reference sequence). J was trimmed by 3 bases and V by 5 bases; bases with no gene match: 4. CDR3 amino acids: CASSKRDSYEQYF. In nucleotides, the CDR3 is TGTGCCAGCAGCAAGAGGGACAGCTACGAGCAGTACTTC.

In this sample, this clonotype turned up a few times. This chain uses TRBV12-3 or TRBV12-4 with TRBJ2-3, with 8 nucleotides matching TRBD1. Trimming removed 6 bases from V and 8 bases from J; junction bases left unmatched: 10. This CDR3 comprises 14 residues. CDR3 coding DNA: TGTGCCAGCAGAGTCACAGGGGGTCCATCTACGCAGTATTTT. Encoded protein: CASRVTGGPSTQYF.

The chain joins TRBV5-6 to TRBJ2-7; 7 bases are a match to TRBD2. V gave up 4 bases and J gave up 3 bases; unmatched junction bases: 7. The germline V gene encodes CDR1 SGHDT and CDR2 YYEEEE. The CDR3 covers 14 residues. The DNA of the CDR3 is TGTGCCAGCAGCCGGGGGAGGGGACTCTACGAGCAGTACTTC. Translating it yields CASSRGRGLYEQYF. Supplemented by reference TRBV5-6 and TRBJ2-7, the full variable domain reads DAGVTQSPTHLIKTRGQQVTLRCSPKSGHDTVSWYQQALGQGPQFIFQYYEEEERQRGNFPDRFSGHQFPNYSSELNVNALLLGDSALYLCASSRGRGLYEQYFGPGTRLTVT.

This chain joins TRBV7-2 and TRBJ1-2; D call uncertain. V shed 1 base and J shed 5 bases, with 17 bases lying between them. The germline CDR1 and CDR2 sequences are SGHTA and FQGNSA. The CDR3 runs to 16 residues. The CDR3 sequence: CASSLVSGQSGYGYTF. In nucleotides, the CDR3 is TGTGCCAGCAGCTTAGTGTCGGGCCAGAGTGGATATGGCTACACCTTC.

This sequence joins TRBV6-2 or TRBV6-3 and TRBJ2-3; 8 bases align to TRBD2. V trimming: 2 bases; J trimming: 2 bases; junction bases outside the gene matches: 6. The CDR3 is 16 residues long. Germline V gene sequence: CDR1 MNHEY, CDR2 SVGEGT. Here the CDR3 reads CASSYPAGGFTDTQYF. DNA of the CDR3: TGTGCCAGCAGTTACCCTGCGGGGGGATTCACAGATACGCAGTATTTT.

The rearrangement links TRBV29-1 to TRBJ1-1; 8 positions agree with TRBD1. Germline-derived CDR1 and CDR2 are SQVTM and ANQGSEA. The V and J ends lost 6 bases and 7 bases, in that order; junction bases with no gene match: 10. CDR3 size: 13 residues. The CDR3 DNA reads as TGCAGCGTCAACAGGGGGGTTGGTGTTGAAGCTTTCTTT. This codes for CSVNRGVGVEAFF.

V gene TRBV2 combines with J gene TRBJ2-2, with unresolved D. The CDR3 runs to 15 residues. Trimming stripped 3 bases from V and 0 bases from J, with 8 bases between. The germline V gene has CDR1 SNHLY and CDR2 FYNNEI. The CDR3 region is CASSDWESNTGELFF. The CDR3 DNA reads TGTGCCAGCAGTGACTGGGAATCGAACACCGGGGAGCTGTTTTTT.

V is TRBV3-1 and J is TRBJ2-5; perhaps D is TRBD1 or TRBD2 (5 bases each). The germline V and J ends were trimmed by 2 bases and 11 bases, with 21 bases remaining between them. Germline CDR1 reads LGHDT; CDR2 reads YNNKEL (reference sequence). The CDR3 runs 15 residues. CDR3 nucleotide sequence: TGTGCCAGCAGCCAATTTACTTGGCGGAGAGGGGAGCAGTACTTC. Amino acids: CASSQFTWRRGEQYF.

On this clonotype: Germline is not matched at one junction end, which may reflect a read error. The chain couples TRBV14 to TRBJ2-5; D is undetermined. The CDR3 extends over 13 amino acids. Germline V CDR1 and CDR2: SGHDN, FVKESK. The CDR3 spells CTSSQFLKETQYF. CDR3 in DNA: TGTACCAGCAGCCAATTTCTTAAGGAGACCCAGTACTTC.

V gene TRBV7-2 combines with J gene TRBJ2-7; D is uncertain. The CDR3 spans 11 residues. Germline V gives CDR1 SGHTA, CDR2 FQGNSA. The ends were cut back, 8 bases at V and 6 bases at J, with 11 bases in the middle. CDR3: CASPLGCEQYF. The CDR3, as DNA: TGTGCCAGCCCCCTAGGGTGCGAGCAGTACTTC.

This chain links TRBV6-1 with TRBJ1-1; D gene unclear. Per germline, CDR1 MNHNS and CDR2 SASEGT. The CDR3 is 10 amino acids. The V end was cut by 8 bases, the J end by 5 bases, with 6 bases between. CDR3 sequence (DNA): TGTGCCAGCGGACCGACTGAAGCTTTCTTT. It is translated as CASGPTEAFF.

V is TRBV14 and J is TRBJ2-6; D uncertain. Germline values: CDR1 SGHDN, CDR2 FVKESK. CDR3 length equals 19 residues. V shed 0 bases and J shed 0 bases, with 15 bases lying between them. CDR3 in DNA: TGTGCCAGCAGCCAAGATGGTACACATACTTTCTCTGGGGCCAACGTCCTGACTTTC. This gives the protein CASSQDGTHTFSGANVLTF.

The chain links TRBV10-3 to TRBJ2-7; TRBD1 might be the D (6 bases). Germline values: CDR1 ENHRY, CDR2 SYGVKD. V lost 2 bases to trimming and J lost 0 bases, with 17 bases between them. This CDR3 spans 17 amino acids. CDR3 nucleotide sequence: TGTGCCATCAGTGAGCTGGGTACCGGGACAATCTCCTACGAGCAGTACTTC. Translated, it gives CAISELGTGTISYEQYF.

This clonotype was counted only a few times. The chain recombines TRBV9 with TRBJ2-7; the D gene is possibly TRBD2 (5 bases). The CDR3 runs to 16 residues. Per the germline V gene, CDR1 is SGDLS and CDR2 is YYNGEE. V was trimmed by 0 bases and J by 1 base, leaving 14 bases between them. CDR3 DNA: TGTGCCAGCAGCGTAGAAGACCTAGGCGGGTCCTACGAGCAGTACTTC. Its protein is CASSVEDLGGSYEQYF. Looking up the rest from reference TRBV9 and TRBJ2-7 gives the full variable domain: DSGVTQTPKHLITATGQRVTLRCSPRSGDLSVYWYQQSLDQGLQFLIQYYNGEERAKGNILERFSAQQFPDLHSELNLSSLELGDSALYFCASSVEDLGGSYEQYFGPGTRLTVT.

The chain carries TRBV5-6 and TRBJ2-7, with D tentatively TRBD2 (7 bases). CDR1 and CDR2 from the germline V gene are SGHDT and YYEEEE. V was shortened by 0 bases and J by 3 bases, with 16 bases between the two germline ends. This CDR3 contains 16 residues. The CDR3 loop is CASSLASGGYSYEQYF. The CDR3 DNA is TGTGCCAGCAGCTTGGCGTCGGGGGGCTACAGCTACGAGCAGTACTTC.

The chain recombines TRBV5-1 with TRBJ1-1; maybe TRBD1 (5 bases). The CDR3 is made up of 14 amino acids. Germline CDR1 reads SGHRS; CDR2 reads YFSETQ. V was shortened by 8 bases and J by 0 bases, with 14 bases between the two germline ends. Here the CDR3 DNA reads TGCGCCAGGCGGGGGAAGGGCTTGAACACTGAAGCTTTCTTT. Amino acid sequence: CARRGKGLNTEAFF.

This clonotype showed up just a few times. The V gene is TRBV27, the J gene TRBJ2-7; 14 positions match TRBD2. Unmatched junction bases numbered 3, after V lost 5 bases and J lost 0 bases. This CDR3 is 16 amino acids long. Germline V lookup: CDR1 MNHEY, CDR2 SMNVEV (reference sequence). The CDR3 nucleotides are TGTGCCAGCAGTGGACTAGCGGGAGGTCCCTCCTACGAGCAGTACTTC. Translation gives CASSGLAGGPSYEQYF.